What follows is one T cell receptor (beta chain) and its context. 5'RACE template switching with UMIs generated TCR beta cDNA. From the 5' RACE reads, TCRdb lists one entry per CDR3 protein and no DNA. The table gives about 380,000 distinct CDR3 sequences; the top ten clones make up over 4% of it. The CDR3 length is 17 residues. Germline lookup yields CDR1 SGHVS and CDR2 FQNEAQ. These data come from a study of T cells expressing NK-cell markers. Sequencing was done on a sample of blood T cells: a sorted CD56 or NKG2C T cell subset, CD4+ or CD8+ T cells, or bulk PBMC T cells (not recorded which). This clonotype originated in a man between 18 and 69 years old in good health. The V call is TRBV7-8, the J call TRBJ2-7; TCRdb indicates TRBD1, and absent DNA this call remains unverified. The chain's CDR3 is CASRPISTGQGRVEQYF. The full variable domain, rest sourced from reference TRBV7-8 and TRBJ2-7, is GAGVSQSPRYKVAKRGQDVALRCDPISGHVSLFWYQQALGQGPEFLTYFQNEAQLDKSGLPSDRFFAERPEGSVSTLKIQRTQQEDSAVYLCASRPISTGQGRVEQYFGPGTRLTVT.